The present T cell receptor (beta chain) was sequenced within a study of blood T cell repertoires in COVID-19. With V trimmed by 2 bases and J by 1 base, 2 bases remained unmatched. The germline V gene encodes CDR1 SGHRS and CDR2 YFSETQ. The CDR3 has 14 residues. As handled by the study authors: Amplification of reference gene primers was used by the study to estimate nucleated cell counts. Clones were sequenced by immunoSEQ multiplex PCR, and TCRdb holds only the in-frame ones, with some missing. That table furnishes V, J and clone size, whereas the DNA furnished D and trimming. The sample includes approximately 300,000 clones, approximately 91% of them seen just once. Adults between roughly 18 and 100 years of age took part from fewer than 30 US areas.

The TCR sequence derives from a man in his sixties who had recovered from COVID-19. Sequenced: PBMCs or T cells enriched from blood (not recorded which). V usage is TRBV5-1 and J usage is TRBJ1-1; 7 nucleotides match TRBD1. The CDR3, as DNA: TGCGCCAGCAGCTTACAGGGGAAGAACACTGAAGCTTTCTTT. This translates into CASSLQGKNTEAFF. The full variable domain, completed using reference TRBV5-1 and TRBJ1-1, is KAGVTQTPRYLIKTRGQQVTLSCSPISGHRSVSWYQQTPGQGLQFLFEYFSETQRNKGNFPGRFSGRQFSNSRSEMNVSTLELGDSALYLCASSLQGKNTEAFFGQGTRLTVV.